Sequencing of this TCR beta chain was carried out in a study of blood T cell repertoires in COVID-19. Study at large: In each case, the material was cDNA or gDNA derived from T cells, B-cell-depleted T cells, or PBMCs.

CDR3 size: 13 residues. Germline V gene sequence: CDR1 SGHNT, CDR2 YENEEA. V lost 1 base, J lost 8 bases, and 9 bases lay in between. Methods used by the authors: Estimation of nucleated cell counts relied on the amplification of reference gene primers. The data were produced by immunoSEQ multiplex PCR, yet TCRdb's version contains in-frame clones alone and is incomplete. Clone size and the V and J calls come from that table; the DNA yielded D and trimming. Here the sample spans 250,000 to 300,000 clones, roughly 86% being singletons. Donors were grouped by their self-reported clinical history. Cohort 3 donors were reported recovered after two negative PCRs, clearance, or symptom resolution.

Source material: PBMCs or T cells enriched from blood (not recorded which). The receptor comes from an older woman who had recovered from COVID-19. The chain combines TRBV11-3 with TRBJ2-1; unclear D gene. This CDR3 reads CASSLGARDEQFF. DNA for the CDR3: TGTGCCAGCAGCTTAGGCGCTCGGGATGAGCAGTTCTTC.